The subject of this entry is one T cell receptor (beta chain). The target antigen is unknown. This sample stems from a study of T cell responses to AZD1222 COVID-19 vaccine. The study's findings and limits: Donor demographics were predominantly white British with a female majority; clonal diversity may be underestimated. Seropositive AZD1222 recipients at baseline numbered only five or six. With two AZD1222 doses given, Spike-specific TCR breadth and depth both rose. Regions left unmutated in variants are reportedly the target of nearly half of spike-specific TCRs.

This CDR3 spans 13 amino acids. V was pared by 7 bases and J by 3 bases, with 12 bases between. Germline CDR1 reads MNHEY; CDR2 reads SVGAGI. Repertoires were generated with immunoSEQ multiplex PCR, while TCRdb's copy carries only in-frame clones and drops some. The table shows 100,000 to 150,000 clones, with 90% occurring only once. The material was peripheral blood, obtained on day 0 of AZD1222 vaccination. V usage is TRBV6-5 and J usage is TRBJ1-1; D is perhaps TRBD1 (5 bases). The TCR was taken from an adult in good health. Written as DNA, the CDR3 is TGTGCCAGCATGCGGGACCGGGACACTGAAGCTTTCTTT. It yields the protein CASMRDRDTEAFF.